This record looks at one T cell receptor (beta chain) sequence and its context. Its antigen is not known. This specimen belongs to a study of Ad26.COV2.S vaccination and SARS-CoV-2 variants. Study at large: Into the muscle, Ad26.COV2.S was dosed once or twice, 56 days apart.

Study results and caveats: Reported post-vaccination CD8+ and CD4+ T cell responses to spike showed substantial breadth.

Per the germline V gene, CDR1 is MDHEN and CDR2 is SYDVKM. V shed 7 bases and J 5 bases; nucleotides not matched to a gene: 7. The CDR3 consists of 13 residues. Only in-frame clones appear in the TCRdb table, and some are missing; sequencing was by immunoSEQ multiplex PCR. Among about 410,000 clones listed, over 80% were seen once. The treatment: roughly 18 received Ad26.COV2.S at low or high dose, single or two shots; roughly 5 received placebo; per-sample allocation not given. Collection of samples fell on day 63 after the first vaccine or placebo injection. This TCR was sampled from a person between 18 and 65 years old who received the Ad26.COV2.S COVID-19 vaccine or a placebo. The chain joins TRBV28 to TRBJ1-1; TRBD1 agrees at 7 bases. The specimen was peripheral blood, collected in a trial of Ad26.COV2.S vaccine versus placebo. The chain's CDR3 is CASNNDRATEAFF. CDR3 bases: TGTGCCAGCAATAATGACAGGGCTACTGAAGCTTTCTTT. The entire variable domain, with the rest obtained from reference TRBV28 and TRBJ1-1, is as follows: DVKVTQSSRYLVKRTGEKVFLECVQDMDHENMFWYRQDPGLGLRLIYFSYDVKMKEKGDIPEGYSVSREKKERFSLILESASTNQTSMYLCASNNDRATEAFFGQGTRLTVV.